This T cell receptor beta chain was identified during a study of T-cell memory formation after mild COVID-19. The wider study: TCR clusters were largely donor specific. Study-wide points: Clones that contracted from day 15 to 85 had balanced CD4/CD8; later expanders were CD4+ biased. Whether day 37 second-wave clones are SARS-CoV-2-specific was not confirmed.

TCRdb ran MiXCR on the 5' RACE reads and lists one entry per CDR3 protein. The sample has 200,000 to 300,000 distinct CDR3 sequences, 16% seen once. This clonotype occurred a few times. Its antigen remains unidentified. The CDR3 extends over 16 amino acids. Germline V CDR1 and CDR2: SGHRS, YFSETQ. V lost 3 bases and J lost 1; bases outside the gene matches: 1. The clonotype comes from a man aged 18 to 29 who had mild COVID-19 (a few samples of this study predate the infection). Cell type and time point are not known. Sequencing input: PBMCs or a T cell subset sorted from them (not recorded which). The chain uses TRBV5-1 and TRBJ2-3; the match to TRBD2 covers 14 bases. Written as DNA, the CDR3 is TGCGCCAGCAGCTGGGGACTAGCGGGGGGCACAGATACGCAGTATTTT. Translating it yields CASSWGLAGGTDTQYF.